Presented here are 25 T cell receptor beta chains from one specimen sequenced in a study of blood T cells in healthy people across ages. For the second PCR, which ran for roughly 7 to 11 cycles, a sample-barcoded 5' primer and a J-beta primer mix were used. TCRdb called the 5' RACE reads again in MiXCR, with one record for every CDR3 protein. There are about 620,000 distinct CDR3 sequences in the sample; 20% to 25% occur only once, and approximately 3.6% lies in the top ten. The sequenced sample consisted of blood. These receptor sequences come from a man between 65 and 85 years old in good health.

The chain recombines TRBV12-3 or TRBV12-4 with TRBJ2-7; the match to TRBD2 covers 11 bases. This CDR3 is 15 amino acids long. V gave up 5 bases and J gave up 5 bases; unmatched junction bases: 8. The CDR3 sequence is CASSRTSGRGNEQYF. Here the CDR3 DNA reads TGTGCCAGCAGTAGAACTAGCGGGAGAGGTAACGAGCAGTACTTC.

This clonotype was seen repeatedly, ten times or more. The chain joins TRBV6-2 or TRBV6-3 to TRBJ2-5; TRBD1 matches 7 bases. V trimming: 6 bases; J trimming: 0 bases; junction bases outside the gene matches: 1. Germline values: CDR1 MNHEY, CDR2 SVGEGT. The CDR3 extends over 13 amino acids. Here the CDR3 reads CASRGQYQETQYF. In nucleotides, the CDR3 is TGTGCCAGCAGGGGACAGTACCAAGAGACCCAGTACTTC.

Only a few counts were recorded for this clonotype. The rearrangement joins TRBV7-2 to TRBJ2-1; 7 bases are shared with TRBD2. The tail of the sequence fits TRBJ2-7 better, so the J call may be wrong. This CDR3 region has 14 residues. Looked up from germline, CDR1 is SGHTA and CDR2 is FQGNSA. CDR3 DNA sequence: TGTGCCGCATCATGGGAAGGACTAGAATACGAGCAGTACTTC. Translated: CAASWEGLEYEQYF.

The chain employs TRBV18 and TRBJ2-1, with 11 bases that match TRBD2. The CDR3 is 18 amino acids. With 3 bases clipped from V and 5 bases from J, the junction kept 12 bases outside the gene matches. CDR1 is KGHSH, CDR2 LQKENI, per germline. CDR3 region: CASSPRDRGTSGNNEQFF. The CDR3 DNA sequence: TGTGCCAGCTCACCGCGGGACCGCGGGACTAGCGGAAACAATGAGCAGTTCTTC.

The table lists this clonotype with a few counts. This chain uses TRBV7-2 with TRBJ2-4, with D possibly being TRBD1 or TRBD2 (6 bases each). With 5 bases removed from V and 7 bases from J, the gap between germline ends came to 15 bases. The CDR3 is made up of 14 amino acids. CDR1 and CDR2 (germline): SGHTA, FQGNSA. CDR3 in amino acids: CASSQGGRRNIQYF. DNA for the CDR3: TGTGCCAGCAGCCAAGGGGGGAGGCGGAACATTCAGTACTTC.

The rearrangement uses TRBV7-9 and TRBJ2-5; 16 bases are a match to TRBD2. The closer fit of TRBJ2-1 to the DNA end suggests the J call may be wrong. Germline lookup yields CDR1 SEHNR and CDR2 FQNEAQ (reference sequence). The CDR3 is 16 amino acids. The CDR3 spells CASSLGGLAGGYEQFF. CDR3 nucleotides: TGTGCCAGCAGCTTGGGGGGACTAGCGGGAGGGTATGAGCAGTTCTTC.

V and J are TRBV20-1 and TRBJ2-3; 8 bases match TRBD2. The CDR3 runs 14 residues. Germline loops: CDR1 DFQATT, CDR2 SNEGSKA (reference sequence). Trimming at V came to 7 bases and at J to 6 bases, leaving 12 bases not matched to a gene. This CDR3 reads CSVGVSGKTDTQYF. CDR3 DNA: TGCAGTGTCGGCGTTAGCGGGAAAACTGATACGCAGTATTTT.

This clonotype was recorded at least ten times. The chain joins TRBV10-3 to TRBJ1-2, with D maybe TRBD1 (5 bases). The CDR3 runs to 16 residues. V was shortened by 0 bases and J by 0 bases, with 11 bases between the two germline ends. Germline V gene sequence: CDR1 ENHRY, CDR2 SYGVKD. CDR3 loop: CAISESGGGSNYGYTF. The CDR3 DNA reads TGTGCCATCAGTGAGTCCGGGGGAGGATCTAACTATGGCTACACCTTC.

This chain uses TRBV29-1 with TRBJ2-3; 7 nucleotides agree with TRBD2. Germline lookup yields CDR1 SQVTM and CDR2 ANQGSEA. Trimming at V came to 4 bases and at J to 4 bases, leaving 2 bases not matched to a gene. CDR3 length: 12 amino acids. In nucleotides, the CDR3 is TGCAGCGTTGTGCGGGAGTCAGATACGCAGTATTTT. Translating it yields CSVVRESDTQYF.

Only a few counts were recorded for this clonotype. The chain couples TRBV4-1 to TRBJ2-7; D could derive from TRBD1 or TRBD2 (6 bases each). In germline, CDR1 is MGHRA, CDR2 YSYEKL. V was cut by 4 bases and J by 0 bases, with 13 bases left in between. The CDR3 loop spans 15 amino acids. CDR3 amino acids: CASSLRGDVSYEQYF. Written as DNA, the CDR3 is TGCGCCAGCAGCCTTAGGGGGGATGTCTCCTACGAGCAGTACTTC.

J is TRBJ2-5 and V is TRBV11-2, with D uncertain. The CDR3 covers 13 residues. V gave up 3 bases and J gave up 3 bases, with 8 bases separating them. From germline, CDR1 is SGHAT and CDR2 FQNNGV. CDR3 region: CASSLSSKETQYF. The CDR3 DNA reads as TGTGCCAGCAGCTTGAGTTCCAAAGAGACCCAGTACTTC.

This clonotype was seen more than once but under ten times. The gene calls are TRBV10-3 and TRBJ2-1; D may be TRBD2 (7 bases). The CDR3 runs to 14 residues. Germline V lookup: CDR1 ENHRY, CDR2 SYGVKD. V dropped 8 bases and J dropped 2 bases, with 13 bases sitting between them. CDR3 loop: CAIGGGGAYNEQFF. In DNA, the CDR3 is TGTGCCATCGGGGGCGGGGGCGCCTACAATGAGCAGTTCTTC.

V and J are TRBV6-2 or TRBV6-3 and TRBJ2-7; D may correspond to TRBD1 or TRBD2 (5 bases each). Trimming left V 8 bases short and J 6 bases short, with 17 bases between. This CDR3 region has 13 residues. Germline-derived CDR1 and CDR2 are MNHEY and SVGEGT. This CDR3 is CASCISGPLEQYF. The CDR3 bases are TGTGCCAGCTGTATTTCGGGACCCCTCGAGCAGTACTTC.

This clonotype was seen more than once but under ten times. The chain links TRBV28 to TRBJ2-6; 9 positions match TRBD2. The V gene end was trimmed by 6 bases and the J gene end by 1 base; junction bases not matched to a gene: 7. This CDR3 has 17 amino acids. Per the germline V gene, CDR1 is MDHEN and CDR2 is SYDVKM. The DNA of the CDR3 is TGTGCCAGCAGATCCGGGACTAGCAGTTCTGGGGCCAACGTCCTGACTTTC. It translates to CASRSGTSSSGANVLTF.

This clonotype has ten or more counts. The rearrangement uses TRBV28 and TRBJ2-3, with a weak D call TRBD2 (6 bases). Germline CDR1 and CDR2: MDHEN and SYDVKM. Trimming removed 5 bases from V and 5 bases from J, with 17 bases in between. The CDR3 loop spans 15 amino acids. The CDR3 bases are TGTGCCAGCAGTCCTAGCGCTCCACGGCTAGATACGCAGTATTTT. Translating it yields CASSPSAPRLDTQYF.

This clonotype was seen a few times. The chain employs TRBV20-1 and TRBJ2-3, with TRBD1 identical over 9 bases. Germline CDR1 and CDR2: DFQATT and SNEGSKA (reference sequence). The junction had 9 bases not matched to a gene; V was cut back by 2 bases and J by 6 bases. This CDR3 is 15 amino acids long. CDR3 DNA: TGCAGTGCTAGACCTGGGACAGGGTGGTTTGATACGCAGTATTTT. As protein: CSARPGTGWFDTQYF.

A few counts support this clonotype. The chain is built from TRBV7-2 and TRBJ2-5, with 7 nucleotides matching TRBD2. The CDR3 is 15 amino acids. Germline trimming cut 3 bases from V and 7 bases from J; bases unmatched to any gene: 11. Germline values: CDR1 SGHTA, CDR2 FQGNSA. CDR3 in amino acids: CASSFERRGSGTQYF. CDR3 nucleotide sequence: TGTGCCAGCAGCTTCGAGCGGCGGGGGTCGGGGACCCAGTACTTC.

There are a few counts of this clonotype. The genes are TRBV20-1 and TRBJ2-4; perhaps TRBD1 as D (6 bases). Trimming took 0 bases from V and 7 from J, leaving 13 bases between them. The CDR3 length is 14 residues. From germline, CDR1 is DFQATT and CDR2 SNEGSKA (reference sequence). This CDR3 is CSAREPGQGNIQYF. In DNA, the CDR3 is TGCAGTGCTAGAGAGCCCGGGCAGGGGAACATTCAGTACTTC.

This clonotype has a handful of counts. The V call is TRBV11-2, the J call TRBJ2-7; 7 nucleotides match TRBD2. The germline CDR1 and CDR2 sequences are SGHAT and FQNNGV. The V gene end was trimmed by 4 bases and the J gene end by 3 bases; junction bases not matched to a gene: 9. The CDR3 totals 15 residues. The CDR3 here is CASSSTSQKRYEQYF. The CDR3 DNA is TGTGCCAGCAGCTCGACTAGCCAGAAACGCTACGAGCAGTACTTC.

This rearrangement joins TRBV28 to TRBJ2-5, with 9 bases fitting TRBD1. The better agreement between TRBJ2-7 and the DNA end casts doubt on the J call. In germline, CDR1 is MDHEN, CDR2 SYDVKM. The CDR3 is made up of 13 amino acids. For the CDR3, the DNA is TGTGCCAGCCAAGCCGGGACAGGGAACGAGCAGTACTTC. Translation: CASQAGTGNEQYF.

This chain links TRBV4-1 with TRBJ2-7, with 7 bases that match TRBD2. The ends lost 0 bases at V and 4 bases at J; junction bases unmatched: 6. This CDR3 has 15 amino acids. Per the germline V gene, CDR1 is MGHRA and CDR2 is YSYEKL. The CDR3, as DNA: TGCGCCAGCAGCCAAGATTTCGGGGAGGGGTACGAGCAGTACTTC. Translation gives CASSQDFGEGYEQYF.

This clonotype was counted between two and nine times. This sequence joins TRBV5-5 and TRBJ2-3; no firm D call. This CDR3 has 17 amino acids. The V gene's germline CDR1 is SGHKS and CDR2 YYEKEE (reference sequence). V was cut by 3 bases and J by 0 bases, with 17 bases left in between. The CDR3 here is CASSSPLPGRSTDTQYF. In nucleotides, the CDR3 is TGTGCCAGCAGCTCTCCCCTCCCCGGCAGAAGCACAGATACGCAGTATTTT.

This rearrangement joins TRBV15 to TRBJ1-2; no definite D call. Trimming took 0 bases from V and 7 from J, leaving 6 bases between them. This CDR3 region has 12 residues. Germline V gene data show CDR1 as LNHNV and CDR2 as YYDKDF (reference sequence). DNA for the CDR3: TGTGCCACCAGCAGAGATAACAGTGGCTACACCTTC. It codes for CATSRDNSGYTF.

This clonotype was observed a handful of times. At one boundary the junction diverges from the germline segment, which might be a read error. The gene calls are TRBV6-1 and TRBJ2-1; the match to TRBD2 covers 10 bases. The CDR3 consists of 15 residues. The germline V gene has CDR1 MNHNS and CDR2 SASEGT. CDR3 sequence (DNA): TGTGCCAGCAGTGGAGCGGGAGGGGGTGTCAATGAGCAGCTCTTC. Translating it yields CASSGAGGGVNEQLF.

With respect to this clonotype: The missing conserved phenylalanine or tryptophan at the end of this CDR3 makes a read error likely. The chain links TRBV7-2 to TRBJ1-2, with D possibly matching TRBD1 (5 bases). The CDR3 is 14 residues long. From germline, CDR1 is SGHTA and CDR2 FQGNSA. Trimming left V 5 bases short and J 8 bases short, with 18 bases between. The CDR3 spells CASSNDRAGLGYTL. The CDR3 DNA sequence: TGTGCCAGCAGCAACGATCGGGCAGGGTTGGGCTACACCCTC.